Listed here is a single T cell receptor (beta chain). The data originate from a study of blood T cell repertoires in COVID-19. The germline V and J ends were trimmed by 5 bases and 3 bases, with 9 bases remaining between them. The germline gives CDR1 SGHNT, CDR2 YYREEE (reference sequence). This CDR3 has 12 amino acids. Generated by immunoSEQ multiplex PCR, the TCRdb table keeps only in-frame clones and is missing some. The sample has approximately 300,000 clones; 85% are singletons. Material: PBMCs or T cells enriched from blood (not recorded which). The chain employs TRBV5-4 and TRBJ2-7; a possible D gene is TRBD1 (5 bases). The source is a woman aged 30 to 39 who had been exposed to COVID-19. The CDR3 coding sequence is TGTGCCAGCAGTACAACAGGCTACGAGCAGTACTTC. It codes for CASSTTGYEQYF. The variable domain in full, completed from reference TRBV5-4 and TRBJ2-7, reads ETGVTQSPTHLIKTRGQQVTLRCSSQSGHNTVSWYQQALGQGPQFIFQYYREEENGRGNFPPRFSGLQFPNYSSELNVNALELDDSALYLCASSTTGYEQYFGPGTRLTVT.